Below, 10 T cell receptor beta chains from the same sample are listed, as sequenced in a study of blood T cell repertoires in COVID-19. Method: immunoSEQ multiplex PCR; TCRdb's copy keeps in-frame clones and lacks some. The sample includes roughly 270,000 clones, approximately 86% of them seen just once. Source material: peripheral blood. The receptors stem from a young man with active or convalescent COVID-19.

This chain uses TRBV6-6 with TRBJ2-7; the match to TRBD1 covers 8 bases. The ends lost 7 bases at V and 1 base at J; junction bases unmatched: 9. The CDR3 spans 15 residues. In germline, CDR1 is MNHNY, CDR2 SVGAGI (reference sequence). In DNA, the CDR3 is TGTGCCAGCATCGAGGACAGGGCGAATTCCTACGAGCAGTACTTC. It codes for CASIEDRANSYEQYF.

This chain links TRBV9 with TRBJ2-2, with 10 positions matching TRBD2. The junction had 9 bases not matched to a gene; V was cut back by 0 bases and J by 7 bases. This CDR3 is 17 amino acids long. Germline CDR1 and CDR2: SGDLS and YYNGEE. CDR3 DNA sequence: TGTGCCAGCAGCGTAGACCCCAGCGGGGGGGCAGGCGGGGAGCTGTTTTTT. Translating gives CASSVDPSGGAGGELFF. The full variable domain, rest sourced from reference TRBV9 and TRBJ2-2, is DSGVTQTPKHLITATGQRVTLRCSPRSGDLSVYWYQQSLDQGLQFLIQYYNGEERAKGNILERFSAQQFPDLHSELNLSSLELGDSALYFCASSVDPSGGAGGELFFGEGSRLTVL.

V gene TRBV4-3 combines with J gene TRBJ1-2; TRBD1 matches 8 bases. J lost 2 bases, V lost 3 bases, and 5 bases had no gene match. This CDR3 has 15 residues. Looked up from germline, CDR1 is LGHNA and CDR2 is YSLEER. The CDR3 bases are TGCGCCAGCAGCCACCCGGGACAGGAGAACTATGGCTACACCTTC. Translating gives CASSHPGQENYGYTF.

This chain links TRBV19 with TRBJ1-2; the match to TRBD1 covers 7 bases. From germline, CDR1 is LNHDA and CDR2 SQIVND (reference sequence). This CDR3 is built from 15 residues. V was pared by 6 bases and J by 4 bases, with 11 bases of the junction left unmatched. Written as DNA, the CDR3 is TGTGCCAGTAGCGTCTCGGGACAGAAGATCTATGGCTACACCTTC. This translates into CASSVSGQKIYGYTF.

As concerns this clone: Other DNA sequences in this specimen translate into the identical CDR3. The CDR3: CASSRQGGYTF. DNA of the CDR3: TGTGCCAGCAGCCGACAGGGGGGCTACACCTTC. The rearrangement joins TRBV5-6 to TRBJ1-2, with 8 bases identical to TRBD1. Germline-derived CDR1 and CDR2 are SGHDT and YYEEEE. V shed 4 bases and J 8 bases; nucleotides not matched to a gene: 1. The CDR3 runs 11 residues.

This chain links TRBV18 with TRBJ1-2; D not certain. The CDR3 is 13 amino acids. Germline CDR1 reads KGHSH; CDR2 reads LQKENI. Trimming removed 6 bases at V and 3 bases at J, with 11 bases between. In DNA form, the CDR3 reads TGTGCCAGCTCGCCCGACAAAGACTATGGCTACACCTTC. Protein product: CASSPDKDYGYTF.

This chain links TRBV25-1 with TRBJ2-1; TRBD2 matches at 9 bases. Germline V lookup: CDR1 MGHDK, CDR2 SYGVNS. With 4 bases clipped from V and 4 bases from J, the junction kept 11 bases outside the gene matches. The CDR3 runs to 17 residues. CDR3 DNA sequence: TGTGCCAGCAGTGCAGACTCGCGGGGGGGGTCATACAATGAGCAGTTCTTC. Translated, it gives CASSADSRGGSYNEQFF.

V gene TRBV6-5 combines with J gene TRBJ1-4; TRBD1 might be the D (5 bases). Trimming cost V 0 bases and J 0 bases, with 5 bases left between them. The length of the CDR3 is 15 residues. Germline V gives CDR1 MNHEY, CDR2 SVGAGI. CDR3: CASSYSGATNEKLFF. CDR3 in DNA: TGTGCCAGCAGTTACTCAGGGGCAACTAATGAAAAACTGTTTTTT.

V usage is TRBV5-1 and J usage is TRBJ2-7; 16 nucleotides match TRBD2. The CDR3 is made up of 16 amino acids. After removal of 3 bases from V and 4 bases from J, the junction contained 4 bases not matched to a gene. Looked up from germline, CDR1 is SGHRS and CDR2 is YFSETQ. CDR3 DNA: TGCGCCAGCAGCTCCGGGACTAGCGGGGGGGCTTACGAGCAGTACTTC. It specifies CASSSGTSGGAYEQYF.

This rearrangement joins TRBV9 to TRBJ1-1, with 8 positions matching TRBD1. V lost 4 bases to trimming and J lost 4 bases; unmatched junction nucleotides: 9. Germline values: CDR1 SGDLS, CDR2 YYNGEE. The CDR3 is 15 amino acids. The CDR3 reads CASSPQQGAPTEAFF. In DNA form, the CDR3 reads TGTGCCAGCAGCCCACAGCAGGGGGCGCCCACTGAAGCTTTCTTT.